Listed below are T cell receptor beta chains from one sample, sequenced in a study of blood T cells in healthy people across ages. MiXCR was run by TCRdb on the 5' RACE reads, yielding one entry per CDR3 protein. The profile shows 1.8 million or so distinct CDR3 sequences, approximately 40% of them singletons. The sequenced material came from blood. The receptors were gathered from a human donor in good health. The CDR3 runs from the conserved cysteine through the conserved F or W. D genes are given only for firm matches. The listing skips clone size in some rows; elsewhere it reads once, few, many or a size class.

v_gene: TRBV20-1; j_gene: TRBJ1-2; d_gene: TRBD1; abundance: -; CDR3nt: TGCAGTGCTAGACCAGGACAGGGCAGTGGCTACACCTTC; CDR3aa: CSARPGQGSGYTF
v_gene: TRBV6-2/TRBV6-3; j_gene: TRBJ2-7; d_gene: -; abundance: -; CDR3nt: TGTGCCAGCAGCCGCGGTGGGGGTCCGGACGAGCAGTACTTC; CDR3aa: CASSRGGGPDEQYF
v_gene: TRBV11-2; j_gene: TRBJ2-1; d_gene: -; abundance: -; CDR3nt: TGTGCCAGCAGCTTATACAGTCGCGGGGACAATGAGCAGTTCTTC; CDR3aa: CASSLYSRGDNEQFF
v_gene: TRBV29-1; j_gene: TRBJ2-3; d_gene: -; abundance: few; CDR3nt: TGCAGCGTCCGTCTCGGGCAGGGTAGCACAGATACGCAGTATTTT; CDR3aa: CSVRLGQGSTDTQYF
v_gene: TRBV13; j_gene: TRBJ2-1; d_gene: -; abundance: few; CDR3nt: TGTGCCAGCAGCGCACGCGGGGGCATCAATGAGCAGTTCTTC; CDR3aa: CASSARGGINEQFF
v_gene: TRBV5-1; j_gene: TRBJ2-1; d_gene: TRBD2; abundance: -; CDR3nt: TGCGCCAGCAGCCCGCCCGCGGGGGTTGGCTACAATGAGCAGTTCTTC; CDR3aa: CASSPPAGVGYNEQFF
v_gene: TRBV6-2/TRBV6-3; j_gene: TRBJ2-7; d_gene: -; abundance: few; CDR3nt: TGTGCCAGCAGTACCACGGGACCCTACGAGCAGTACTTC; CDR3aa: CASSTTGPYEQYF
v_gene: TRBV3-1; j_gene: TRBJ2-1; d_gene: TRBD2; abundance: -; CDR3nt: TGTGCCAGCAGCCAAGGATTTAGCGGGTCCTCCTACAATGAGCAGTTCTTC; CDR3aa: CASSQGFSGSSYNEQFF
v_gene: TRBV20-1; j_gene: TRBJ2-5; d_gene: -; abundance: -; CDR3nt: TGCAGTGCTCCCCCTTTGGGACACCAAGAGACCCAGTACTTC; CDR3aa: CSAPPLGHQETQYF
v_gene: TRBV7-2; j_gene: TRBJ2-4; d_gene: TRBD2; abundance: -; CDR3nt: TGTGCCAGCAGCTCTTCGGGGGGGCGAGAAAACATTCAGTACTTC; CDR3aa: CASSSSGGRENIQYF
v_gene: TRBV5-6; j_gene: TRBJ1-4; d_gene: -; abundance: few; CDR3nt: TGTGCCAGCAGCTTTGGTCCGAAACTGTTTTTT; CDR3aa: CASSFGPKLFF
v_gene: TRBV6-6; j_gene: TRBJ1-2; d_gene: -; abundance: -; CDR3nt: TGTGCCAGCACCCCGATGGACGGCGTCTATGGCTACACCTTC; CDR3aa: CASTPMDGVYGYTF
v_gene: TRBV5-1; j_gene: TRBJ1-4; d_gene: -; abundance: -; CDR3nt: TGCGCCAGCAGCCTTGGGCCGCGACCTAATGAAAAACTGTTTTTT; CDR3aa: CASSLGPRPNEKLFF
v_gene: TRBV12-3/TRBV12-4; j_gene: TRBJ2-7; d_gene: -; abundance: -; CDR3nt: TGTGCCAGCAGTTTTTCGGGACTGAGATACGAGCAGTACTTC; CDR3aa: CASSFSGLRYEQYF
v_gene: TRBV18; j_gene: TRBJ2-7; d_gene: TRBD1; abundance: -; CDR3nt: TGTGCCAGCTCAGCGGGACAGGGGTTCCACGAGCAGTACTTC; CDR3aa: CASSAGQGFHEQYF
v_gene: TRBV12-3/TRBV12-4; j_gene: TRBJ2-7; d_gene: -; abundance: -; CDR3nt: TGTGCCAGCAACCCTGGGGGACACCGATCCTACGAGCAGTACTTC; CDR3aa: CASNPGGHRSYEQYF
v_gene: TRBV6-2/TRBV6-3; j_gene: TRBJ2-6; d_gene: -; abundance: -; CDR3nt: TGTGCCAGCAGTTTCACGCGGCTGGAACTCTCTGGGGCCAACGTCCTGACTTTC; CDR3aa: CASSFTRLELSGANVLTF
v_gene: TRBV6-1; j_gene: TRBJ2-7; d_gene: -; abundance: few; CDR3nt: TGTGCCAGCAGCTCTGACCTATATCAGCACGAGCAGTACTTC; CDR3aa: CASSSDLYQHEQYF
v_gene: TRBV20-1; j_gene: TRBJ2-7; d_gene: -; abundance: few; CDR3nt: TGCAGTGCTAGAGATTCCTTCTCGTTTAGAGGGAGCTTTGAGCAGTACTTC; CDR3aa: CSARDSFSFRGSFEQYF
v_gene: TRBV7-2; j_gene: TRBJ2-3; d_gene: -; abundance: -; CDR3nt: TGTGCCAGCAGCTCGCAATCGGGGACATACCGTGCCACAGATACGCAGTATTTT; CDR3aa: CASSSQSGTYRATDTQYF
v_gene: TRBV25-1; j_gene: TRBJ2-3; d_gene: -; abundance: -; CDR3nt: TGTGCCAGCAGCGGTGGACCGAACCCTAGCACAGATACGCAGTATTTT; CDR3aa: CASSGGPNPSTDTQYF
v_gene: TRBV7-2; j_gene: TRBJ2-1; d_gene: -; abundance: -; CDR3nt: TGTGCCAGCAGCACCCGGAAGGACAGTGCTGAGCAGTTCTTC; CDR3aa: CASSTRKDSAEQFF
v_gene: TRBV5-5; j_gene: TRBJ2-1; d_gene: TRBD2; abundance: -; CDR3nt: TGTGCCAGCAGCAAACTACCGGGACTAGCGGGGGACAATGAGCAGTTCTTC; CDR3aa: CASSKLPGLAGDNEQFF
v_gene: TRBV7-2; j_gene: TRBJ2-5; d_gene: -; abundance: -; CDR3nt: TGTGCCAGCAGCGATCCGGCCGGAGGGGGAGAGACCCAGTACTTC; CDR3aa: CASSDPAGGGETQYF
v_gene: TRBV20-1; j_gene: TRBJ1-2; d_gene: -; abundance: many; CDR3nt: TGCAGGGCGGGGGAGCACTATGGCTACACCTTC; CDR3aa: CRAGEHYGYTF
v_gene: TRBV11-2; j_gene: TRBJ2-1; d_gene: TRBD2; abundance: -; CDR3nt: TGTGCCAGCAGCTTTCCAGCGGGAAATGAGCAGTTCTTC; CDR3aa: CASSFPAGNEQFF
v_gene: TRBV11-2; j_gene: TRBJ2-7; d_gene: TRBD2; abundance: -; CDR3nt: TGTGCCAGCAGCTCCCGCATTAGCGGGGGCTCCTACAATGAGCAGTACTTC; CDR3aa: CASSSRISGGSYNEQYF
v_gene: TRBV10-3; j_gene: TRBJ1-2; d_gene: -; abundance: few; CDR3nt: TGTGCCATCAGTGAGGCGACCGGGAAGATTGATGGCTACACCTTC; CDR3aa: CAISEATGKIDGYTF
v_gene: TRBV27; j_gene: TRBJ1-5; d_gene: -; abundance: -; CDR3nt: TGTGCCAGCAGTTTACAGGCCCGCAATCTGCCCCAGCATTTT; CDR3aa: CASSLQARNLPQHF
v_gene: TRBV29-1; j_gene: TRBJ2-1; d_gene: -; abundance: -; CDR3nt: TGCAGCGCTGGGACATGGGACTCCTATGAGCAGTTCTTC; CDR3aa: CSAGTWDSYEQFF
v_gene: TRBV5-1; j_gene: TRBJ2-5; d_gene: TRBD2; abundance: -; CDR3nt: TGCGCCAGCAGCTTGGCAGCGGGAGCAGGGGAGACCCAGTACTTC; CDR3aa: CASSLAAGAGETQYF
v_gene: TRBV24-1; j_gene: TRBJ2-4; d_gene: -; abundance: -; CDR3nt: TGTGCCACCTCTGAGTTCGAGTCCCAGTACTTC; CDR3aa: CATSEFESQYF
v_gene: TRBV6-5; j_gene: TRBJ2-1; d_gene: TRBD2; abundance: -; CDR3nt: TGTGCCAGCAGTTACTTGAGATTGTTGGGGGGGTCCTACAATGAGCAGTTCTTC; CDR3aa: CASSYLRLLGGSYNEQFF
v_gene: TRBV6-1; j_gene: TRBJ2-1; d_gene: -; abundance: few; CDR3nt: TGTGCCAGCAGTTCTTCAACCGGGACGGTTCGGGTGCAGTTCTTC; CDR3aa: CASSSSTGTVRVQFF
v_gene: TRBV5-1; j_gene: TRBJ2-3; d_gene: TRBD2; abundance: -; CDR3nt: TGCGCCAGCAGCATACCGGGCCAGCGGGGGGTATCACGAGATACGCAGTATTTT; CDR3aa: CASSIPGQRGVSRDTQYF
v_gene: TRBV18; j_gene: TRBJ1-2; d_gene: -; abundance: -; CDR3nt: TGTGCCAGCCAGGGAAGTCGGAGCTATGGCTACACCTTC; CDR3aa: CASQGSRSYGYTF